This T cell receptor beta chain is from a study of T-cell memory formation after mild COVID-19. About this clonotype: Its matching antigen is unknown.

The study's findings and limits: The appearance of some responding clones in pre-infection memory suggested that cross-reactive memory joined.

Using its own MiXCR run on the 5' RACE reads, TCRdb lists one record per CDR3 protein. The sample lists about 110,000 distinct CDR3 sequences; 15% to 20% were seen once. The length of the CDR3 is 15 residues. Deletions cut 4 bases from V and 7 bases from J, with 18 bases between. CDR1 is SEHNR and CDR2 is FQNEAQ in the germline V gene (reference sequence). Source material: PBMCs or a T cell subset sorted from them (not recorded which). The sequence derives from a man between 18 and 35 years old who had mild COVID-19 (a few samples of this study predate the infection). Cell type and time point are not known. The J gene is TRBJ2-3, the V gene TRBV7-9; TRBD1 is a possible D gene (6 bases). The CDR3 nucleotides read TGTGCCAGCAGCTCCGGGGCGACAGGACACTATACGCAGTATTTT. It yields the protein CASSSGATGHYTQYF.